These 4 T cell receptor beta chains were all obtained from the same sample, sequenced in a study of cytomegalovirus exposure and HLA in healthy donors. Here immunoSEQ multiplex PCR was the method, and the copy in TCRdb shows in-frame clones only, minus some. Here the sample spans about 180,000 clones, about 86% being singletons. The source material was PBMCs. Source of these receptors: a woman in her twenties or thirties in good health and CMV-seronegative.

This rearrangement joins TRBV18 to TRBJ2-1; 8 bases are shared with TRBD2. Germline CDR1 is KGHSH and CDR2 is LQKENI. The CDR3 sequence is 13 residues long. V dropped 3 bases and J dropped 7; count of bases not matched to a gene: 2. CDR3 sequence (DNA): TGTGCCAGCTCACCGCTAGCGGGTAATGAGCAGTTCTTC. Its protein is CASSPLAGNEQFF.

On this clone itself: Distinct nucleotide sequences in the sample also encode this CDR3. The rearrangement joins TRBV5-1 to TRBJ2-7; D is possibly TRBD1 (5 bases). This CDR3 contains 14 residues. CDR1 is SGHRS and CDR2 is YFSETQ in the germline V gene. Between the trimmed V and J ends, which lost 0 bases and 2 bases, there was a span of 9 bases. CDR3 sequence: CASSLGQGPYEQYF. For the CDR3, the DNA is TGCGCCAGCAGCTTGGGGCAGGGTCCCTACGAGCAGTACTTC. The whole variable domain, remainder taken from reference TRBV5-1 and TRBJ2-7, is KAGVTQTPRYLIKTRGQQVTLSCSPISGHRSVSWYQQTPGQGLQFLFEYFSETQRNKGNFPGRFSGRQFSNSRSEMNVSTLELGDSALYLCASSLGQGPYEQYFGPGTRLTVT.

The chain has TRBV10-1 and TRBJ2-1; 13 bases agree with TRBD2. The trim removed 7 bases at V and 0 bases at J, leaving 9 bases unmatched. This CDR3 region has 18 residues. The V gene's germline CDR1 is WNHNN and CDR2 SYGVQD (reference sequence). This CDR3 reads CASIRRTSGGLSYNEQFF. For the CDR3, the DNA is TGCGCCAGCATTAGGCGGACTAGCGGGGGACTCTCCTACAATGAGCAGTTCTTC.

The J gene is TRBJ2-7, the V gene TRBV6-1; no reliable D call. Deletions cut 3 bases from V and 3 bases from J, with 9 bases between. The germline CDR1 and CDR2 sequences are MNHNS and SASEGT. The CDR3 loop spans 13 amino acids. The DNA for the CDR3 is TGTGCCAGCAGTGATGTTTTATACTACGAGCAGTACTTC. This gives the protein CASSDVLYYEQYF.